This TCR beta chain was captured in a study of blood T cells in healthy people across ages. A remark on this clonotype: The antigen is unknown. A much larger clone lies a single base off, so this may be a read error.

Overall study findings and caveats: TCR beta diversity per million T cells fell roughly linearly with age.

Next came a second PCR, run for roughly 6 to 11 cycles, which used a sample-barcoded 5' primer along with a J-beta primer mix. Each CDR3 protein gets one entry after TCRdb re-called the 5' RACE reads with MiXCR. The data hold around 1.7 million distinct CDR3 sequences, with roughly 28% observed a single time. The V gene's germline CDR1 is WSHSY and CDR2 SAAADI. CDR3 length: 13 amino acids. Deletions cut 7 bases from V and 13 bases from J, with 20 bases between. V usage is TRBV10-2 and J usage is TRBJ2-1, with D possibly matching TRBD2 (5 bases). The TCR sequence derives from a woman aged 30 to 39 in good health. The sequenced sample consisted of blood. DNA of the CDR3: TGCGCCAGCACCCGAGGGAAGAAAAACATTCAGTTCTTC. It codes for CASTRGKKNIQFF.